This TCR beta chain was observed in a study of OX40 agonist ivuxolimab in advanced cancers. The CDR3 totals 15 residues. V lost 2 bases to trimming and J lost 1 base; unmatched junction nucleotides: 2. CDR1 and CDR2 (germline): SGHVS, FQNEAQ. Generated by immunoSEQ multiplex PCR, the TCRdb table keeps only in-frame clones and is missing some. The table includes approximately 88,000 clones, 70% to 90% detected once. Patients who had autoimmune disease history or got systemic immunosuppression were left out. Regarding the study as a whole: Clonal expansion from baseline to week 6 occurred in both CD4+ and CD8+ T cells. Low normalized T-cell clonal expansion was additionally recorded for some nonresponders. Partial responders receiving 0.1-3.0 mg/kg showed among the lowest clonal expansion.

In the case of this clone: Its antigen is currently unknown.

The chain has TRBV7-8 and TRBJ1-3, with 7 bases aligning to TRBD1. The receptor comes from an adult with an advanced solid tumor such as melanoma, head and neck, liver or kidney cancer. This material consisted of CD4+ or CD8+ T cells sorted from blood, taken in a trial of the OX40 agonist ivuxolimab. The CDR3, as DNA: TGTGCCAGCAGCTTACCAGGGGGGTCTGGAAACACCATATATTTT. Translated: CASSLPGGSGNTIYF.